This T cell receptor (beta chain) was captured in a study of cytomegalovirus exposure and HLA in healthy donors. The germline CDR1 and CDR2 sequences are MDHEN and SYDVKM. The CDR3 is 15 amino acids. V lost 0 bases, J lost 5 bases, and 4 bases stayed unmatched. Using immunoSEQ multiplex PCR, the repertoire was profiled, and TCRdb retains in-frame clones only, with some absent. The sample consists of approximately 65,000 clones, approximately 92% of them appearing once. The donors were members of the approximately 120-subject validation cohort (separate from the roughly 660-subject first cohort). The sample consisted of PBMCs. The chain couples TRBV28 to TRBJ1-3; 7 bases are a match to TRBD1. The clonotype was recovered from a man aged 18-30 years in good health and CMV-seropositive. The CDR3 region is CASSLWKGGRNTIYF. The DNA for the CDR3 is TGTGCCAGCAGTTTATGGAAAGGGGGCAGAAACACCATATATTTT.